This entry concerns a single T cell receptor beta chain. Its target is unknown. As for time point: new active TB diagnosis, blood taken before or within 7 days of starting treatment. Each patient had positive sputum smear microscopy and/or positive culture. The method was immunoSEQ multiplex PCR; TCRdb's version includes in-frame clones alone and lacks a portion of them. The sample lists around 40,000 clones; approximately 94% were seen once. Per germline, CDR1 MNHEY and CDR2 SMNVEV (reference sequence). The CDR3 is 15 residues long. The V end lost 6 bases, the J end lost 3 bases, and 15 bases lay between the germline ends. This sample was included in a study of T cells in tuberculosis. As for the study in general: IGRA-negative adolescents, IGRA-positive adolescents with latent tuberculosis and adults with active tuberculosis formed this South African cohort. Within 7 days of starting treatment, or before, PBMC were stored. Broader study findings: Active tuberculosis TCR-alpha repertoires lay closer to GMM-specific TCRs than IGRA-negative controls, suggesting clonal expansion.

V and J are TRBV27 and TRBJ1-5; D unresolved. The clonotype was recovered from an adult with tuberculosis. Material: PBMCs, obtained at tuberculosis diagnosis. The CDR3 reads CASSVAFELNQPQHF. CDR3 DNA sequence: TGTGCCAGCAGCGTAGCTTTCGAACTCAATCAGCCCCAGCATTTT.